This T cell receptor beta chain comes out of a study of spatial heterogeneity in lung cancer. Whole-study findings and limits: Tumor mutation counts were tracked by expanded intratumoral alpha and beta TCR counts.

At least ten counts were recorded for this clonotype. The antigen is undetermined. This beta chain is an off-target read within a library intended for alpha chains, so its frequency means little. As for time point: sample taken at primary tumor resection. Just over 70 TRACERx patients with early, untreated non-small cell lung cancer donated samples. All TCR cDNA molecules were individually tagged with a unique molecular identifier. TCRdb re-called the 5' RACE reads with MiXCR, one entry per CDR3 protein. This table holds 13,000 or so distinct CDR3 sequences, about 6% found once. The CDR3 runs to 14 residues. CDR1 SGHTA and CDR2 FQGNSA come from the germline V gene. The V gene lost 3 bases and the J gene lost 5 bases, with 11 bases spanning the gap.

Material: lung tumor tissue, obtained at surgery. The chain has TRBV7-2 and TRBJ1-5, with D uncertain. The origin of this receptor is a female donor with early-stage non-small cell lung cancer. The CDR3 is CASSFGQVDQPQHF. CDR3 DNA sequence: TGTGCCAGCAGCTTTGGTCAGGTTGATCAGCCCCAGCATTTT.